The source of this T cell receptor (beta chain) is a study of T cells after yellow fever vaccination. Study summary: Preparation of fractions with low cell numbers was performed using SMART-Seq v4 Ultra Low Input. Whole-study results and caveats: The study found a weaker secondary response that peaked faster, day 5 versus 15.

TCRdb analysed the 5' RACE reads with MiXCR anew, one entry per CDR3 protein. The table lists around 310,000 distinct CDR3 sequences, 8.7% of them singletons. The J segment lost 6 bases and the V segment lost 4 bases, leaving 4 bases of the junction unmatched. This CDR3 spans 14 amino acids. Germline V gene lookup returns CDR1 MNHEY and CDR2 SVGEGT. There are many counts of this clonotype. Antigen: not known. Source: PBMCs, taken on the day of the first yellow fever vaccination. The source of this sequence is a man aged 18 to 30 who received the YFV17D yellow fever vaccine. This chain links TRBV6-2 or TRBV6-3 with TRBJ2-1; 9 bases line up with TRBD1. The CDR3 DNA is TGTGCCAGCAGTTCCGGGACAGGGATCAATGAGCAGTTCTTC. Amino acids: CASSSGTGINEQFF.